A single sample is the source of the 26 T cell receptor beta chains below, sequenced in a study of shared clonotypes between healthy human individuals. Some clones are missing from TCRdb's copy, which holds only in-frame ones; the method was immunoSEQ multiplex PCR. The repertoire includes more than 550,000 clones, 72% of them detected once, and under 2% sits in the top ten. The sequencing sample was made of memory CD4+ T cells sorted from blood. Sample subset: CD45RA-negative fraction. The receptors were sampled from a woman in her 30s in good health.

The V gene is TRBV10-3, the J gene TRBJ1-5; 7 positions agree with TRBD1. With 8 bases clipped from V and 2 bases from J, the junction kept 6 bases outside the gene matches. CDR1 and CDR2 (germline): ENHRY, SYGVKD. CDR3 length: 14 amino acids. The CDR3 loop reads CAIGDRAGNQPQHF. As DNA, the CDR3 is TGTGCCATCGGAGACAGGGCCGGCAATCAGCCCCAGCATTTT.

This clone was counted once. This chain links TRBV28 with TRBJ2-7, with 8 nucleotides matching TRBD2. J was trimmed by 4 bases and V by 3 bases; bases with no gene match: 8. The length of the CDR3 is 15 residues. Germline CDR1 MDHEN, CDR2 SYDVKM. The CDR3 DNA is TGTGCCAGCAGTTTTTGGAGCGGGAGAGGGTACGAGCAGTACTTC. It yields the protein CASSFWSGRGYEQYF.

The V and J genes are TRBV18 and TRBJ2-2; 7 nucleotides match TRBD1. There are 14 residues in the CDR3. V shed 3 bases, J shed 5 bases, and the junction held 3 bases outside the gene matches. Germline-derived CDR1 and CDR2 are KGHSH and LQKENI. As DNA, the CDR3 is TGTGCCAGCTCACCGTCACAGGGGACCGGGGAGCTGTTTTTT. Translation gives CASSPSQGTGELFF. The whole variable domain, filled in from reference TRBV18 and TRBJ2-2, reads NAGVMQNPRHLVRRRGQEARLRCSPMKGHSHVYWYRQLPEEGLKFMVYLQKENIIDESGMPKERFSAEFPKEGPSILRIQQVVRGDSAAYFCASSPSQGTGELFFGEGSRLTVL.

This chain joins TRBV2 and TRBJ1-3; 7 nucleotides align to TRBD1. The V segment lost 6 bases and the J segment 4 bases; nucleotides outside the gene matches: 6. CDR3 length equals 14 residues. Germline V gene sequence: CDR1 SNHLY, CDR2 FYNNEI. The CDR3 sequence is CASRATGVGNTIYF. The CDR3 nucleotides are TGTGCCAGCAGGGCCACAGGGGTCGGAAACACCATATATTTT.

This chain joins TRBV15 and TRBJ1-2, with D perhaps TRBD1 (5 bases). The germline CDR1 and CDR2 sequences are LNHNV and YYDKDF (reference sequence). This CDR3 has 15 residues. V was clipped by 0 bases and J by 4 bases, with 12 bases between them. The CDR3 loop is CATSRDKGIGYGYTF. The CDR3 DNA sequence: TGTGCCACCAGCAGAGATAAGGGGATCGGCTATGGCTACACCTTC.

The rearrangement uses TRBV4-1 and TRBJ2-7, with D possibly being TRBD2 (7 bases). V was trimmed by 1 base and J by 6 bases, leaving 16 bases between them. The CDR3 has 15 amino acids. Germline-derived CDR1 and CDR2 are MGHRA and YSYEKL. The CDR3 DNA reads TGCGCCAGCAGCCAAGCATCTAGGGGGGGTGGCGAGCAGTACTTC. Its protein product is CASSQASRGGGEQYF.

CDR3 amino acids: CASSQKTGDYEQYF. CDR3 DNA: TGTGCCAGCAGCCAAAAGACAGGGGACTACGAGCAGTACTTC. J is TRBJ2-7 and V is TRBV14; 8 bases match TRBD1. CDR1 is SGHDN, CDR2 FVKESK, per germline. With 2 bases clipped from V and 3 bases from J, the junction kept 3 bases outside the gene matches. The CDR3 extends over 14 amino acids.

Many counts were recorded for this clone. The chain recombines TRBV30 with TRBJ1-1; unclear D gene. The CDR3 has 13 amino acids. With 2 bases removed from V and 0 bases from J, the gap between germline ends came to 7 bases. The germline V gene has CDR1 GTSNPN and CDR2 SVGIG (reference sequence). The CDR3 protein is CAWSRMVNTEAFF. In nucleotides, the CDR3 is TGTGCCTGGAGTAGGATGGTGAACACTGAAGCTTTCTTT.

This sequence joins TRBV19 and TRBJ1-2, with D hard to call. Germline CDR1 reads LNHDA; CDR2 reads SQIVND (reference sequence). The germline V and J ends were trimmed by 3 bases and 3 bases, with 11 bases remaining between them. This CDR3 comprises 14 residues. The CDR3 region is CASSMEAVHYGYTF. The CDR3 region has the DNA TGTGCCAGTAGTATGGAGGCGGTGCACTATGGCTACACCTTC.

The chain links TRBV5-5 to TRBJ2-3; 8 positions agree with TRBD2. CDR3 length: 15 residues. Germline-derived CDR1 and CDR2 are SGHKS and YYEKEE (reference sequence). J gave up 6 bases and V 4 bases, and 10 bases lay outside the gene matches. CDR3 residues: CASSGGLVETDTQYF. CDR3 in DNA: TGTGCCAGCAGCGGGGGACTAGTAGAAACGGATACGCAGTATTTT.

This chain joins TRBV5-5 and TRBJ2-5, with 8 bases identical to TRBD1. In germline, CDR1 is SGHKS, CDR2 YYEKEE (reference sequence). Trimming removed 4 bases from V and 5 bases from J; junction bases left unmatched: 10. The CDR3 has 15 amino acids. The CDR3: CASSSPGQGGETQYF. CDR3 DNA sequence: TGTGCCAGCAGCAGCCCAGGACAGGGTGGGGAGACCCAGTACTTC.

This clone was seen a few times. Other DNA sequences of this sample code for an identical CDR3. This chain connects TRBV11-2 to TRBJ2-7, with 9 bases lining up with TRBD1. Trimming at V came to 5 bases and at J to 4 bases, leaving 6 bases not matched to a gene. CDR1 and CDR2 (germline): SGHAT, FQNNGV. The CDR3 has 14 amino acids. The CDR3 DNA is TGTGCCAGCAGCCCATCGACAGGGGGTTACGAGCAGTACTTC. Its protein product is CASSPSTGGYEQYF.

The table lists this clone with a few counts. This chain connects TRBV4-1 to TRBJ2-4, with a possible D match to TRBD2 (6 bases). Germline V gives CDR1 MGHRA, CDR2 YSYEKL. The V end lost 0 bases, the J end lost 1 base, and 13 bases lay between the germline ends. This CDR3 spans 17 amino acids. The CDR3 DNA is TGCGCCAGCAGCCAAGAGATCGTTAGCGGTGCCAAAAACATTCAGTACTTC. Its translation: CASSQEIVSGAKNIQYF.

The chain couples TRBV18 to TRBJ1-1, with D unresolved. V dropped 0 bases and J dropped 4 bases, with 6 bases sitting between them. CDR3 length: 13 amino acids. The germline CDR1 and CDR2 sequences are KGHSH and LQKENI. CDR3 sequence reads: CASSPPQRTEAFF. Here the CDR3 DNA reads TGTGCCAGCTCACCACCGCAGCGCACTGAAGCTTTCTTT.

This chain connects TRBV7-9 to TRBJ1-1; D is uncertain. Germline CDR1 SEHNR, CDR2 FQNEAQ (reference sequence). The CDR3 is made up of 14 amino acids. V was clipped by 2 bases and J by 4 bases, with 11 bases between them. DNA of the CDR3: TGTGCCAGCAGCTTAACGCAGGTGGGCACTGAAGCTTTCTTT. It codes for CASSLTQVGTEAFF.

The genes are TRBV4-1 and TRBJ2-1; 9 bases align to TRBD2. Germline-derived CDR1 and CDR2 are MGHRA and YSYEKL. CDR3 length equals 18 residues. The V and J ends lost 1 base and 4 bases, in that order; junction bases with no gene match: 11. The CDR3 loop is CASSQGRGGRASYNEQFF. In DNA form, the CDR3 reads TGCGCCAGCAGCCAAGGGAGGGGCGGGAGGGCGAGTTACAATGAGCAGTTCTTC.

V usage is TRBV2 and J usage is TRBJ2-5; TRBD2 matches 10 bases. Germline V gene data show CDR1 as SNHLY and CDR2 as FYNNEI. V dropped 5 bases and J dropped 5; count of bases not matched to a gene: 8. CDR3 length equals 15 residues. DNA for the CDR3: TGTGCCAGCAGTTTAGCGGGAGGAAGTTTGGAGACCCAGTACTTC. Encoded protein: CASSLAGGSLETQYF. The whole variable domain, filled in from reference TRBV2 and TRBJ2-5, reads EPEVTQTPSHQVTQMGQEVILRCVPISNHLYFYWYRQILGQKVEFLVSFYNNEISEKSEIFDDQFSVERPDGSNFTLKIRSTKLEDSAMYFCASSLAGGSLETQYFGPGTRLLVL.

With respect to this clone: A read error is possible here, since a much larger clone lies one base away. The identical CDR3 is also encoded by other nucleotide sequences in the sample. The chain employs TRBV19 and TRBJ1-5; 7 bases are shared with TRBD1. The CDR3 loop spans 14 amino acids. Per the germline V gene, CDR1 is LNHDA and CDR2 is SQIVND (reference sequence). V lost 3 bases to trimming and J lost 2 bases; unmatched junction nucleotides: 1. The chain's CDR3 is CASSITGGNQPQHF. CDR3 coding DNA: TGTGCCAGTAGTATCACAGGGGGCAATCAGCCCCAGCATTTT.

This clone was counted a single time. The rearrangement links TRBV9 to TRBJ2-7; TRBD2 matches 11 bases. In germline, CDR1 is SGDLS, CDR2 YYNGEE. V lost 1 base to trimming and J lost 6 bases; unmatched junction nucleotides: 3. The CDR3 loop spans 14 amino acids. The CDR3 nucleotides read TGTGCCAGCAGCGTAACTAGCGGGAGTCGCGAGCAGTACTTC. This codes for CASSVTSGSREQYF.

This rearrangement joins TRBV5-1 to TRBJ2-3; the D is unclear. The ends were cut back, 0 bases at V and 4 bases at J, with 6 bases in the middle. Germline CDR1 reads SGHRS; CDR2 reads YFSETQ. The CDR3 runs 13 residues. The CDR3 sequence is CASSLEKADTQYF. The DNA of the CDR3 is TGCGCCAGCAGCTTGGAGAAGGCAGATACGCAGTATTTT.

Worth noting for this clone: This specimen includes other DNA sequences encoding the same CDR3. The chain uses TRBV5-4 and TRBJ1-1, with D tentatively TRBD1 (5 bases). V lost 0 bases to trimming and J lost 1 base, with 7 bases between them. Germline CDR1 and CDR2: SGHNT and YYREEE (reference sequence). This CDR3 has 14 residues. CDR3 nucleotide sequence: TGTGCCAGCAGCTTGGCTGGGGGGAACACTGAAGCTTTCTTT. The encoded protein is CASSLAGGNTEAFF.

This chain links TRBV28 with TRBJ2-7, with D perhaps assigned TRBD1 or TRBD2 (5 bases each). The CDR3 loop spans 15 amino acids. CDR1 and CDR2 from the germline V gene are MDHEN and SYDVKM. V dropped 4 bases and J dropped 6 bases, with 19 bases sitting between them. The CDR3 is CASSSAGTNLPEQYF. For the CDR3, the DNA is TGTGCCAGCAGTTCAGCAGGGACGAACCTACCCGAGCAGTACTTC.

V is TRBV6-6 and J is TRBJ2-5; 10 nucleotides align to TRBD2. V trimming: 4 bases; J trimming: 5 bases; junction bases outside the gene matches: 4. CDR1 is MNHNY, CDR2 SVGAGI, per germline (reference sequence). This CDR3 comprises 14 residues. As DNA, the CDR3 is TGTGCCAGCAGTTCCAGCGGGAGGGACGAGACCCAGTACTTC. It translates to CASSSSGRDETQYF.

This chain links TRBV7-9 with TRBJ1-5; 11 positions match TRBD1. The CDR3 has 16 residues. The V segment lost 6 bases and the J segment 0 bases; nucleotides outside the gene matches: 4. Looked up from germline, CDR1 is SEHNR and CDR2 is FQNEAQ (reference sequence). The CDR3 DNA reads TGTGCCAGCAGTTCAGGACAGGGGGCTAGCAATCAGCCCCAGCATTTT. This sequence encodes CASSSGQGASNQPQHF.

To note about this clone: Other nucleotide sequences in the sample specify the same CDR3. V gene TRBV6-1 combines with J gene TRBJ1-1; 7 bases are shared with TRBD1. The germline CDR1 and CDR2 sequences are MNHNS and SASEGT. V shed 6 bases, J shed 4 bases, and the junction held 8 bases outside the gene matches. This CDR3 has 14 residues. The CDR3 is CASSLGQVGTEAFF. CDR3 in DNA: TGTGCCAGCAGCTTAGGACAGGTCGGCACTGAAGCTTTCTTT.

The chain couples TRBV18 to TRBJ2-5; TRBD1 matches 7 bases. The V and J ends lost 2 bases and 5 bases, in that order; junction bases with no gene match: 2. This CDR3 has 13 residues. Germline values: CDR1 KGHSH, CDR2 LQKENI. CDR3 in DNA: TGTGCCAGCTCACCAGGCAGGGGGGAGACCCAGTACTTC. This codes for CASSPGRGETQYF. The entire variable domain, with the rest obtained from reference TRBV18 and TRBJ2-5, is as follows: NAGVMQNPRHLVRRRGQEARLRCSPMKGHSHVYWYRQLPEEGLKFMVYLQKENIIDESGMPKERFSAEFPKEGPSILRIQQVVRGDSAAYFCASSPGRGETQYFGPGTRLLVL.